Included here is one TCR beta chain sequence, with context. No antigen is known for it. This table comes from immunoSEQ multiplex PCR, and its TCRdb copy is limited to in-frame clones, with some not included. Of under 55,000 clones in the sample, around nine tenths were seen once. The time point here: week 11, during vaccination. Doses comprised 300 ug of mutant IDH1 20-mer peptide each, plus topical imiquimod. The source of the sample is a study of a mutant IDH1 vaccine in newly diagnosed glioma. This CDR3 spans 20 amino acids. Germline assignment: CDR1 WNHNN and CDR2 SYGVQD (reference sequence). V trimming: 2 bases; J trimming: 0 bases; junction bases outside the gene matches: 9.

The chain couples TRBV10-1 to TRBJ2-1; 14 bases fit TRBD2. The starting material was PBMCs, obtained from a glioma patient whose treatment included an IDH1 peptide vaccine. The sequence was collected from a man aged 50 to 60 with glioma. The CDR3 protein is CASSENFGLAGGSSYNEQFF. For the CDR3, the DNA is TGCGCCAGCAGTGAGAATTTCGGACTAGCGGGGGGTTCCTCCTACAATGAGCAGTTCTTC.